The clone carrying this TCR beta chain showed up just a few times. Its antigen remains unidentified. These data come from a study of T cells after yellow fever vaccination. Study-wide context: In the case of low-cell-number fractions, SMART-Seq v4 Ultra Low Input was used for preparation.

J lost 4 bases, V lost 3 bases, and 7 bases had no gene match. This CDR3 has 15 amino acids. Germline values: CDR1 KGHSH, CDR2 LQKENI. Overall study findings and caveats: Contamination by abundant bulk-population clonotypes could be present in FACS-sorted repertoires. When the response was secondary, it was weaker but reached its peak faster, day 5 versus 15. Clones from primary vaccination mostly reappeared after the booster (over 95% CD4, approximately 86% CD8).

TCRdb ran MiXCR on the 5' RACE reads and lists one entry per CDR3 protein. The table lists 150,000 to 200,000 distinct CDR3 sequences, 6.2% of them singletons. The sample in question was CD4+ T cells sorted from PBMCs, obtained on the day of the first yellow fever vaccination. The chain recombines TRBV18 with TRBJ2-3; TRBD2 aligns across 7 bases. The receptor comes from a man younger than 35 who received the YFV17D yellow fever vaccine. The CDR3 here is CASSPLSGVSDTQYF. The CDR3 nucleotides read TGTGCCAGCTCACCCTTGAGCGGGGTGTCAGATACGCAGTATTTT. Full variable domain (missing parts from reference TRBV18 and TRBJ2-3): NAGVMQNPRHLVRRRGQEARLRCSPMKGHSHVYWYRQLPEEGLKFMVYLQKENIIDESGMPKERFSAEFPKEGPSILRIQQVVRGDSAAYFCASSPLSGVSDTQYFGPGTRLTVL.